Shown below are 25 T cell receptor beta chains from a single sample sequenced in a study of blood T cell repertoires in COVID-19. Generated by immunoSEQ multiplex PCR, the TCRdb table keeps only in-frame clones and is missing some. Here the sample spans fewer than 80,000 clones, more than 80% being singletons. Input material: peripheral blood. Receptors originate from a human donor in a cohort sampled during active COVID-19.

J is TRBJ2-2 and V is TRBV7-2; possibly TRBD2 for D (5 bases). The CDR3 has 14 amino acids. V was shortened by 3 bases and J by 3 bases, with 8 bases between the two germline ends. CDR1 is SGHTA and CDR2 is FQGNSA in the germline V gene. The CDR3 DNA sequence: TGTGCCAGCAGCTTCCGGGGTGACACCGGGGAGCTGTTTTTT. This sequence encodes CASSFRGDTGELFF.

CDR3 loop: CASSQELAGGPGGELFF. The CDR3 nucleotides are TGCGCCAGCAGCCAAGAGCTAGCGGGGGGGCCTGGCGGGGAGCTGTTTTTT. The chain combines TRBV4-1 with TRBJ2-2; 12 bases align to TRBD2. The CDR3 length is 17 residues. In germline, CDR1 is MGHRA, CDR2 YSYEKL. The J segment lost 7 bases and the V segment lost 0 bases, leaving 6 bases of the junction unmatched.

This clone was picked up a small number of times. V gene TRBV27 combines with J gene TRBJ1-1; 8 bases are shared with TRBD1. Germline V gives CDR1 MNHEY, CDR2 SMNVEV (reference sequence). The CDR3 extends over 15 amino acids. The ends lost 6 bases at V and 2 bases at J; junction bases unmatched: 8. DNA for the CDR3: TGTGCCAGCAGAGGACAGGGAAATTTTAACACTGAAGCTTTCTTT. This translates into CASRGQGNFNTEAFF.

In its sample, this clone was seen once. The chain recombines TRBV7-2 with TRBJ2-7; 10 bases fit TRBD2. CDR1 is SGHTA and CDR2 is FQGNSA in the germline V gene. The V and J ends lost 5 bases and 2 bases, in that order; junction bases with no gene match: 6. The CDR3 is 15 amino acids. The CDR3 loop is CASSPSGGQPYEQYF. The CDR3 region has the DNA TGTGCCAGCAGCCCTAGCGGGGGACAGCCCTACGAGCAGTACTTC.

V is TRBV7-2 and J is TRBJ2-3, with 12 bases that match TRBD2. The junction had 11 bases not matched to a gene; V was cut back by 5 bases and J by 5 bases. Per the germline V gene, CDR1 is SGHTA and CDR2 is FQGNSA. CDR3 length: 17 amino acids. The CDR3 DNA reads as TGTGCCAGCAGCCTACTCCCTAGCGGGGGGGTCCAAGATACGCAGTATTTT. This codes for CASSLLPSGGVQDTQYF.

The chain joins TRBV4-1 to TRBJ1-1; 7 bases match TRBD1. Germline V gene lookup returns CDR1 MGHRA and CDR2 YSYEKL. CDR3 length: 16 residues. The junction had 8 bases not matched to a gene; V was cut back by 0 bases and J by 4 bases. In nucleotides, the CDR3 is TGCGCCAGCAGCCAAGATGACAGGGTAGGGGGCACTGAAGCTTTCTTT. Amino acids: CASSQDDRVGGTEAFF.

This clone was seen a handful of times. This chain links TRBV5-1 with TRBJ2-2; TRBD1 matches at 8 bases. Trimming took 5 bases from V and 1 from J; bases not matched to a gene: 4. From germline, CDR1 is SGHRS and CDR2 YFSETQ. This CDR3 region has 15 residues. The CDR3 DNA is TGCGCCAGCAGTCTCAGGGGGCTGAACACCGGGGAGCTGTTTTTT. This translates into CASSLRGLNTGELFF.

The chain combines TRBV7-9 with TRBJ2-1; D may be TRBD1 (5 bases). The CDR3 totals 12 residues. Germline CDR1 and CDR2: SEHNR and FQNEAQ (reference sequence). The V gene lost 5 bases and the J gene lost 8 bases, with 10 bases spanning the gap. CDR3: CASSPVGHEQFF. The CDR3 DNA sequence: TGTGCCAGCAGCCCCGTGGGGCATGAGCAGTTCTTC.

This clone was recorded a few times. The chain joins TRBV18 to TRBJ2-5, with 9 bases aligning to TRBD2. Germline CDR1 KGHSH, CDR2 LQKENI. The CDR3 loop spans 16 amino acids. V trimming: 2 bases; J trimming: 3 bases; junction bases outside the gene matches: 7. As DNA, the CDR3 is TGTGCCAGCTCACCAGGAATCGCGGGGGGGAAAGAGACCCAGTACTTC. Amino acid sequence: CASSPGIAGGKETQYF.

This clone is a singleton in its sample. The chain has TRBV10-3 and TRBJ2-1, with 9 bases identical to TRBD2. The CDR3 is made up of 15 amino acids. The V segment lost 5 bases and the J segment 8 bases; nucleotides outside the gene matches: 10. Germline CDR1 reads ENHRY; CDR2 reads SYGVKD. The chain's CDR3 is CAISSARGGRDEQFF. The DNA of the CDR3 is TGTGCCATCAGTTCTGCGCGGGGGGGCCGGGATGAGCAGTTCTTC.

The chain links TRBV11-2 to TRBJ1-1; 9 nucleotides match TRBD1. V gave up 4 bases and J gave up 4 bases; unmatched junction bases: 4. Germline-derived CDR1 and CDR2 are SGHAT and FQNNGV. The CDR3 runs to 14 residues. CDR3 protein: CASSSGTGLTEAFF. The CDR3 bases are TGTGCCAGCAGCTCCGGGACAGGGCTCACTGAAGCTTTCTTT.

The chain has TRBV29-1 and TRBJ1-1; possibly TRBD1 for D (6 bases). Germline-derived CDR1 and CDR2 are SQVTM and ANQGSEA. V was clipped by 4 bases and J by 0 bases, with 15 bases between them. The CDR3 length is 15 residues. CDR3 loop: CSVVPRGPMNTEAFF. The CDR3 DNA is TGCAGCGTTGTCCCCAGGGGCCCCATGAACACTGAAGCTTTCTTT. The complete variable domain, with remaining parts taken from reference TRBV29-1 and TRBJ1-1, reads SAVISQKPSRDICQRGTSLTIQCQVDSQVTMMFWYRQQPGQSLTLIATANQGSEATYESGFVIDKFPISRPNLTFSTLTVSNMSPEDSSIYLCSVVPRGPMNTEAFFGQGTRLTVV.

The chain couples TRBV19 to TRBJ1-5; TRBD1 aligns across 8 bases. The CDR3 has 11 amino acids. The V segment lost 6 bases and the J segment 10 bases; nucleotides outside the gene matches: 2. Germline assignment: CDR1 LNHDA and CDR2 SQIVND (reference sequence). The CDR3 region has the DNA TGTGCCAGTAGCGGACAGGGCCCCCAGCATTTT. Amino acids: CASSGQGPQHF.

This clone was seen only once. The chain links TRBV24-1 to TRBJ2-7, with 8 bases matching TRBD1. With V trimmed by 3 bases and J by 2 bases, 5 bases remained unmatched. CDR1 and CDR2 (germline): KGHDR, SFDVKD. The CDR3 sequence is 15 residues long. The CDR3 bases are TGTGCCACCAGTGATCCTAAGACAGGGGCCTACGAGCAGTACTTC. Protein product: CATSDPKTGAYEQYF.

V and J are TRBV4-2 and TRBJ1-1; D possibly corresponds to TRBD1 (6 bases). CDR3 length equals 13 residues. Trimming pared 0 bases from V and 7 bases from J, leaving 9 bases between. Germline V gene data show CDR1 as LGHNA and CDR2 as YNFKEQ. The CDR3 loop reads CASSQDRGVEAFF. The DNA of the CDR3 is TGTGCCAGCAGCCAAGACAGGGGAGTTGAAGCTTTCTTT.

The gene calls are TRBV9 and TRBJ1-4, with 12 bases fitting TRBD1. Trimming removed 2 bases from V and 4 bases from J; junction bases left unmatched: 6. The V gene's germline CDR1 is SGDLS and CDR2 YYNGEE. The CDR3 has 17 residues. The DNA of the CDR3 is TGTGCCAGCAGCGTTGGGGACAGGGGGCGTAATAATGAAAAACTGTTTTTT. Amino acid sequence: CASSVGDRGRNNEKLFF.

This chain connects TRBV30 to TRBJ1-5; no clear D. Between the trimmed V and J ends, which lost 1 base and 6 bases, there was a span of 10 bases. The CDR3 loop spans 13 amino acids. CDR1 GTSNPN and CDR2 SVGIG come from the germline V gene (reference sequence). The CDR3 region is CAWSDNPGQPQHF. The DNA of the CDR3 is TGTGCCTGGAGTGACAACCCGGGTCAGCCCCAGCATTTT.

This clone has a handful of counts. The V call is TRBV6-5, the J call TRBJ1-2, with D hard to call. Germline CDR1 is MNHEY and CDR2 is SVGAGI. The length of the CDR3 is 14 residues. With 8 bases removed from V and 0 bases from J, the gap between germline ends came to 13 bases. The CDR3 is CASCSGPSNYGYTF. For the CDR3, the DNA is TGTGCCAGCTGTTCCGGTCCGTCTAACTATGGCTACACCTTC.

The chain carries TRBV10-3 and TRBJ2-7; D might be TRBD1 (5 bases). Trimming removed 3 bases from V and 3 bases from J, with 12 bases in between. This CDR3 comprises 14 residues. Germline V gene sequence: CDR1 ENHRY, CDR2 SYGVKD. CDR3: CAISDRDADYEQYF. The CDR3 bases are TGTGCCATCAGTGACAGGGATGCGGACTACGAGCAGTACTTC.

This chain uses TRBV5-6 with TRBJ2-6, with D perhaps TRBD2 (6 bases). The CDR3 totals 16 residues. Trimming removed 0 bases from V and 0 bases from J, with 7 bases in between. The germline gives CDR1 SGHDT, CDR2 YYEEEE. CDR3 in amino acids: CASSLAGVSGANVLTF. The DNA for the CDR3 is TGTGCCAGCAGCTTGGCGGGAGTCTCTGGGGCCAACGTCCTGACTTTC. The full variable domain, completed using reference TRBV5-6 and TRBJ2-6, is DAGVTQSPTHLIKTRGQQVTLRCSPKSGHDTVSWYQQALGQGPQFIFQYYEEEERQRGNFPDRFSGHQFPNYSSELNVNALLLGDSALYLCASSLAGVSGANVLTFGAGSRLTVL.

In this sample, this clone turned up once. In DNA, the CDR3 is TGTGCCAGCAGAGAGGGACAGCGAGGAGCTGAAGCTTTCTTT. This sequence encodes CASREGQRGAEAFF. This sequence joins TRBV6-5 and TRBJ1-1, with 7 bases lining up with TRBD1. V shed 6 bases and J 6 bases; nucleotides not matched to a gene: 10. The CDR3 is 14 amino acids. The germline V gene has CDR1 MNHEY and CDR2 SVGAGI.

The rearrangement joins TRBV6-2 or TRBV6-3 to TRBJ2-3, with TRBD1 matching over 7 bases. The CDR3 length is 14 residues. V shed 2 bases and J 3 bases; nucleotides not matched to a gene: 2. The germline gives CDR1 MNHEY, CDR2 SVGEGT. CDR3 sequence (DNA): TGTGCCAGCAGTTACGACAGGGTGACAGATACGCAGTATTTT. This encodes CASSYDRVTDTQYF.

The rearrangement links TRBV5-5 to TRBJ1-5; D is possibly TRBD1 (6 bases). This CDR3 has 17 residues. Trimming left V 0 bases short and J 4 bases short, with 17 bases between. From germline, CDR1 is SGHKS and CDR2 YYEKEE (reference sequence). CDR3 in amino acids: CASSLAGGQVRNQPQHF. The CDR3, as DNA: TGTGCCAGCAGCTTGGCGGGGGGGCAGGTAAGAAATCAGCCCCAGCATTTT.

The rearrangement joins TRBV9 to TRBJ1-2; 7 bases line up with TRBD1. The CDR3 length is 14 residues. The ends lost 1 base at V and 7 bases at J; junction bases unmatched: 7. CDR1 is SGDLS, CDR2 YYNGEE, per germline. The CDR3 bases are TGTGCCAGCAGCGTAAGGGCAGGGGGAGGTGGCTACACCTTC. It yields the protein CASSVRAGGGGYTF.

The chain recombines TRBV15 with TRBJ1-1, with unresolved D. Deletions cut 1 base from V and 6 bases from J, with 18 bases between. The CDR3 runs to 16 residues. CDR1 is LNHNV and CDR2 is YYDKDF in the germline V gene (reference sequence). The CDR3, as DNA: TGTGCCACCAGCAGAGGTAGAACGGTTACGTTCGCTGAAGCTTTCTTT. Its protein product is CATSRGRTVTFAEAFF.